Reported below is one T cell receptor beta chain. Its antigen is currently not known. Base-call qualities are not available, and no considerably larger clone is one nucleotide away. The library was generated by the immunoSEQ multiplex PCR assay. Per the source publication's procedure: A statistical classification framework was developed to diagnose cytomegalovirus status using the catalog of TCR beta chain sequences. Here the immuneACCESS table is served through TCRdb, limited to in-frame sequences with V and J called. Missing clones are a known gap in these copies; in checked studies unresolved V genes cover under half, and the rest lacks a known reason. V, J and clone size were drawn from that table, and D and trimming were deduced from the DNA. The sample table records about 160,000 clones; roughly nine tenths of these occur just once. The ten largest clones add up to roughly 4.2% of the sample.

The donors belonged to the validation cohort of around 130 subjects, which was separate from the approximately 610-subject first cohort. Trimming removed 5 bases from V and 6 bases from J; the gene matches leave 12 bases unexplained. The CDR3 contains 16 residues, cysteine and phenylalanine counted. The DNA shown is the 48-base CDR3, in frame from base 1. CDR1 LNHDA and CDR2 SQIVND were looked up in the germline V gene (reference sequence). These data belong to a study of cytomegalovirus exposure and HLA in healthy donors (dated by TCRdb to about 2017). Regarding the study in general: A later analysis indicated that the roughly 120 validation repertoires were generated on the platform also employed for the 700 or so repertoires of the first cohort. The study was designed to test whether signatures of past pathogen exposure could be identified by cataloging public T cell receptors. A separate validation cohort of roughly 110 different subjects was used in addition to the roughly 700-subject first cohort. High-throughput TCR immunosequencing, statistical association of individual TCRs with disease status, and machine learning were combined to predict cytomegalovirus infection status. Here is what the overall study found, with its caveats: The classifier was reported to diagnose cytomegalovirus status with high specificity and sensitivity in both the original cohort and the validation cohort. The study listed approximately 150 TCR beta chains as associated with cytomegalovirus. The validation cohort had no HLA typing available for a later analysis, so co-occurrence within that cohort was assessed over all 120 or so repertoires. Three of the identified cytomegalovirus-associated TCR beta chains were confirmed in vitro to be specific for cytomegalovirus antigens. The authors suggested that the approach could potentially be generalized to other disease states and immunological phenotypes. In a later analysis, TCRs clustered in the first cohort were found to also tend to co-occur in the roughly 120 validation repertoires, with 94% of cluster scores above 0. Most TCR sequences were seen in very few donors, while some public TCRs were found in many individuals.

The chain links TRBV19 with TRBJ2-3; TRBD2 lines up with 9 middle nucleotides. This TCR was sampled from a man aged 18 to 30 in good health and CMV-seropositive. The sample was PBMCs. This receptor has the CDR3 CASSPRWREGLDTQYF. The bases are TGTGCCAGTAGTCCCCGCTGGCGGGAGGGCTTGGATACGCAGTATTTT. The CDR3 plus the reference TRBV19 and TRBJ2-3 genes for the other parts give the full variable domain: DGGITQSPKYLFRKEGQNVTLSCEQNLNHDAMYWYRQDPGQGLRLIYYSQIVNDFQKGDIAEGYSVSREKKESFPLTVTSAQKNPTAFYLCASSPRWREGLDTQYFGPGTRLTVL.